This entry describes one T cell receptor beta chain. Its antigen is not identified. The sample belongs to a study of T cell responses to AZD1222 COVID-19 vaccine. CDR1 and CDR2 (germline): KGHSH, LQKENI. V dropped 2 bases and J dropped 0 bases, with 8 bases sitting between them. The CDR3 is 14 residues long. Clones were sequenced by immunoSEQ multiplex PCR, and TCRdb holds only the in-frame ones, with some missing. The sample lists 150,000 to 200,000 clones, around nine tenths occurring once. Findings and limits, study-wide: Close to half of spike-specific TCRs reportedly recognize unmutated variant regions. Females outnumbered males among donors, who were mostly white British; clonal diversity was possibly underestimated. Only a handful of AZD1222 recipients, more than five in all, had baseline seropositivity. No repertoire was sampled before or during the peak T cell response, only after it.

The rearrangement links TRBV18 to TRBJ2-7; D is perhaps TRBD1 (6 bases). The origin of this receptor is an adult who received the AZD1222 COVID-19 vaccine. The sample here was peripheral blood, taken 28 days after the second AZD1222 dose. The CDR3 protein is CASSPRDTSYEQYF. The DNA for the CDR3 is TGTGCCAGCTCACCAAGGGACACCTCCTACGAGCAGTACTTC.